The entry below describes one T cell receptor (beta chain). What it binds is unknown. Trimming removed 7 bases at V and 1 base at J, with 4 bases between. This CDR3 is 12 amino acids long. The germline gives CDR1 KGHDR, CDR2 SFDVKD. These data belong to a study of identical twins. General observations from the study: Instead of following the same donors, the conclusions were based on cross-sectional statistical analysis.

TCRdb called the 5' RACE reads again in MiXCR, with one record for every CDR3 protein. Of some 1,600,000 distinct CDR3 sequences listed, roughly a third are singletons. Sequenced: cord blood. The clonotype originates from a newborn girl in good health. This rearrangement joins TRBV24-1 to TRBJ1-3; D is unclear. The CDR3 region has the DNA TGTGCCACCAGCGAATCTGGAAACACCATATATTTT. Translating gives CATSESGNTIYF.